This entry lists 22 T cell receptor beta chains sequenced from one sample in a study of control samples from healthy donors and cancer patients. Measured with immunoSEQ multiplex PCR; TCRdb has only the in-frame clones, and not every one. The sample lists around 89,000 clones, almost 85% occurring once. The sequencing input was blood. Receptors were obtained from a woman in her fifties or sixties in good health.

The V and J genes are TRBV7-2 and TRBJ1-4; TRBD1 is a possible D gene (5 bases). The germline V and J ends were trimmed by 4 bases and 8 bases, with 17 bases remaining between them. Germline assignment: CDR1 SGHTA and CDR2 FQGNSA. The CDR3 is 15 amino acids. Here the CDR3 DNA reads TGTGCCAGCAGCTCCCCGACGGGGCTGGGGGAAAAACTGTTTTTT. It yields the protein CASSSPTGLGEKLFF.

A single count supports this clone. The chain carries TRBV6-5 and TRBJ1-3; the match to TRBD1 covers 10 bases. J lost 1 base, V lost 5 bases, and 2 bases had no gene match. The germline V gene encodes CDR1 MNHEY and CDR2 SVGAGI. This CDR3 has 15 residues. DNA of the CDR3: TGTGCCAGCAGTCGGGACAGGGGATCTGGAAACACCATATATTTT. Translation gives CASSRDRGSGNTIYF.

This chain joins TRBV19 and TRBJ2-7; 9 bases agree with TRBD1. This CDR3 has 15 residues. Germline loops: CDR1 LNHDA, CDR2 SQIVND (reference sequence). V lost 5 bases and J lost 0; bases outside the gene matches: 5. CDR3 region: CASSPGTGSSYEQYF. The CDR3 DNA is TGTGCCAGTAGTCCAGGGACAGGGAGCTCCTACGAGCAGTACTTC.

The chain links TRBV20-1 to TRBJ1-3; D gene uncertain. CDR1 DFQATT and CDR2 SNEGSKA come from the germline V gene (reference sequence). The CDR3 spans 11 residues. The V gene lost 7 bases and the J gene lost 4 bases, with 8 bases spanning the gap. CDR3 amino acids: CSVQLGNTIYF. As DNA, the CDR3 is TGCAGTGTCCAATTAGGAAACACCATATATTTT.

For the CDR3, the DNA is TGCAGCGTTGAAAGGGGGGCACTGGATACGCAGTATTTT. Translation gives CSVERGALDTQYF. The chain links TRBV29-1 to TRBJ2-3; D may match TRBD1 or TRBD2 (6 bases each). Germline CDR1 SQVTM, CDR2 ANQGSEA. Trimming removed 2 bases from V and 6 bases from J, with 12 bases in between. CDR3 length: 13 amino acids.

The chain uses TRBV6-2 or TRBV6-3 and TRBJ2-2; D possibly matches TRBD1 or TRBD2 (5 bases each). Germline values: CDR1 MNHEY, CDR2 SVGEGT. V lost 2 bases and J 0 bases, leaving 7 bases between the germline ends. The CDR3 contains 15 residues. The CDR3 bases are TGTGCCAGCAGTTACGGGACGGCGAACACCGGGGAGCTGTTTTTT. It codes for CASSYGTANTGELFF.

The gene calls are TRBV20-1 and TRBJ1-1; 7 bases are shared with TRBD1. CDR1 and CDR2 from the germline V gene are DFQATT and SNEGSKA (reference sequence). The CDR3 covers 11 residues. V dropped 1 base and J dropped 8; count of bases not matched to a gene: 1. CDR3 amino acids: CSARGQGEAFF. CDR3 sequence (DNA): TGCAGTGCTAGAGGACAGGGAGAAGCTTTCTTT.

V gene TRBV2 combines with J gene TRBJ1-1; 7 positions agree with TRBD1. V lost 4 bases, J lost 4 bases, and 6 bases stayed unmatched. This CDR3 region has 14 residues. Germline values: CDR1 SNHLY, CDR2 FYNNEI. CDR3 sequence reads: CASSVRQGFTEAFF. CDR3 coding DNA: TGTGCCAGCAGTGTGCGACAGGGATTCACTGAAGCTTTCTTT.

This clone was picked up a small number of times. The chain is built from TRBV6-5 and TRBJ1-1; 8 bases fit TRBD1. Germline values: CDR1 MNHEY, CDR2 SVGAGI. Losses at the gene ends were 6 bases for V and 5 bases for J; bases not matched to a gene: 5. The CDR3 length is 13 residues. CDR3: CASRHQGATEAFF. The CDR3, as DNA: TGTGCCAGCAGACATCAGGGGGCTACTGAAGCTTTCTTT.

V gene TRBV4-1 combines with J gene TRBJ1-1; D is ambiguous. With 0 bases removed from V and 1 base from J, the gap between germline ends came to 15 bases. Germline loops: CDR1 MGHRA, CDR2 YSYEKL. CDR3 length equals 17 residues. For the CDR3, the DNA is TGCGCCAGCAGCCAAGAGGGGTGGAGGTCCTCGAACACTGAAGCTTTCTTT. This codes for CASSQEGWRSSNTEAFF.

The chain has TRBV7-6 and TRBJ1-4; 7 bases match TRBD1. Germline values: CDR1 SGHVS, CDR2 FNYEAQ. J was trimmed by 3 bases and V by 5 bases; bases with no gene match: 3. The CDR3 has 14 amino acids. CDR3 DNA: TGTGCCAGCAGCCACAGGGGCTCTAATGAAAAACTGTTTTTT. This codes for CASSHRGSNEKLFF.

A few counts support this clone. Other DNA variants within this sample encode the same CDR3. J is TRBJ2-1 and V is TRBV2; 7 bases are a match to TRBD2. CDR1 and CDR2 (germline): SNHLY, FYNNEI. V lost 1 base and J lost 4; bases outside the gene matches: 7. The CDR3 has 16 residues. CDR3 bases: TGTGCCAGCAGTGAAGTTAGGCTAGCGGTTTACAATGAGCAGTTCTTC. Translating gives CASSEVRLAVYNEQFF.

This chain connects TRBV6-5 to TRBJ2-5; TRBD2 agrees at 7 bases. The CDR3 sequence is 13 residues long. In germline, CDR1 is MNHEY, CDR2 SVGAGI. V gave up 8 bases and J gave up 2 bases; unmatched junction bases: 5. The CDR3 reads CASGREAQETQYF. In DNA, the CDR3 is TGTGCCAGCGGGAGGGAAGCACAAGAGACCCAGTACTTC.

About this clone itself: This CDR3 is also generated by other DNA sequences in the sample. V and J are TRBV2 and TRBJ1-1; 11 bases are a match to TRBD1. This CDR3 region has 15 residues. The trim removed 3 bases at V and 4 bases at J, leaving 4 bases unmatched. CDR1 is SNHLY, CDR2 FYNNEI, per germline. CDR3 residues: CASSEDRGRGTEAFF. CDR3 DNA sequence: TGTGCCAGCAGTGAGGACAGGGGGCGAGGCACTGAAGCTTTCTTT.

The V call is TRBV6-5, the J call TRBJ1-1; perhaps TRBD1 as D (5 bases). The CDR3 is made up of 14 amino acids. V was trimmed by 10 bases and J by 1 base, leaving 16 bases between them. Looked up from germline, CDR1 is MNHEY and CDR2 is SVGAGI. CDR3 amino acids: CATKGDFSNTEAFF. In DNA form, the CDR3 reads TGTGCCACTAAAGGGGATTTTTCGAACACTGAAGCTTTCTTT.

CDR3 nucleotide sequence: TGTGCCAGCAACGGACGGCAGAGTGAGACCCAGCATTTT. Translation: CASNGRQSETQHF. The V and J genes are TRBV2 and TRBJ1-5; the D is unclear. Trimming took 7 bases from V and 11 from J, leaving 18 bases between them. The CDR3 extends over 13 amino acids. Germline V lookup: CDR1 SNHLY, CDR2 FYNNEI.

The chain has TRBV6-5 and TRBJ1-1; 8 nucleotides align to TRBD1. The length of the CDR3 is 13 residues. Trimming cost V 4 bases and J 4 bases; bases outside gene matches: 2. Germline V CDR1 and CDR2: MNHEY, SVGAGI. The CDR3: CASSFDRGTEAFF. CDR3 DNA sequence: TGTGCCAGCAGTTTCGACAGGGGCACTGAAGCTTTCTTT.

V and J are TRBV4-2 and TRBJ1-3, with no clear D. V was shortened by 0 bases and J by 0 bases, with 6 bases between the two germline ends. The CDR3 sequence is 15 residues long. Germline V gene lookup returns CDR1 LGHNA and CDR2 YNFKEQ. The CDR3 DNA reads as TGTGCCAGCAGCCAAGACCCCGCCTCTGGAAACACCATATATTTT. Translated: CASSQDPASGNTIYF.

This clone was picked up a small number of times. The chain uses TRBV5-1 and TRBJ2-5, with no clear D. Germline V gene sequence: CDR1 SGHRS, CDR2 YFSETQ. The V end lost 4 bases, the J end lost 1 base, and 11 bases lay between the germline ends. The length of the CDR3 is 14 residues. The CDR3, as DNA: TGCGCCAGCAGCCAAGGACGGACCCAAGAGACCCAGTACTTC. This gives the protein CASSQGRTQETQYF.

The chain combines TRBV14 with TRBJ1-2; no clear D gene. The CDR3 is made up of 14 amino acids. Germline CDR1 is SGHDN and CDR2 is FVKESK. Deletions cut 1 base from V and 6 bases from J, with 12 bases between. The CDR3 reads CASSQVGFGDGYTF. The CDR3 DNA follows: TGTGCCAGCAGCCAAGTAGGGTTCGGAGATGGCTACACCTTC.

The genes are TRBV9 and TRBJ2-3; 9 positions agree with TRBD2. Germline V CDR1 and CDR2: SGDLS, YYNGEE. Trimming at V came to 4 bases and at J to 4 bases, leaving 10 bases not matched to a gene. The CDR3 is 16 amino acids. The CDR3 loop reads CASSRGASGTADTQYF. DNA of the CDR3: TGTGCCAGCAGCCGAGGGGCTAGCGGGACCGCAGATACGCAGTATTTT.

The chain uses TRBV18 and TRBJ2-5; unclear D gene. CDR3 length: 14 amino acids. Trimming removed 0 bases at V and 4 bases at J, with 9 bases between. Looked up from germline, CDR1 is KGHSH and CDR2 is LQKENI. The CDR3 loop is CASSPPSVLETQYF. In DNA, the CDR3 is TGTGCCAGCTCACCACCCTCCGTTCTAGAGACCCAGTACTTC.